Listed here are 14 T cell receptor beta chains from one sample, sequenced in a study of CD8+ T cells in alopecia areata. Reverse transcribed after extraction, RNA yielded cDNA as the sequencing template. Some clones are missing from TCRdb's copy, which holds only in-frame ones; the method was immunoSEQ multiplex PCR. The sample gives about 100,000 clones, 60% of which show up once; about 16% is in the top ten. Treatment here: oral pan-JAK inhibitor, 5-10 mg twice daily. The sample here was CD8+ T cells sorted from blood, taken between weeks 55 and 70, from a patient treated with tofacitinib. These receptors were collected from a human donor with alopecia areata.

Only one count was recorded for this clone. The chain links TRBV29-1 to TRBJ2-7; 9 bases fit TRBD1. The CDR3 contains 14 residues. V lost 4 bases, J lost 9 bases, and 13 bases stayed unmatched. Per germline, CDR1 SQVTM and CDR2 ANQGSEA. The CDR3: CSVGGTGRLGVQYF. The CDR3 DNA reads as TGCAGCGTTGGTGGGACAGGGCGACTTGGGGTGCAGTACTTC.

This clone has a handful of counts. V usage is TRBV2 and J usage is TRBJ2-1; tentatively, D is TRBD1 or TRBD2 (6 bases each). Looked up from germline, CDR1 is SNHLY and CDR2 is FYNNEI. V lost 8 bases, J lost 9 bases, and 29 bases lay in between. CDR3 length: 17 amino acids. For the CDR3, the DNA is TGTGCCAGCGCGTCAGAGGGGGGCCCCATTGGGTCCGCTGAGCAGTTCTTC. As protein: CASASEGGPIGSAEQFF.

The chain is built from TRBV11-2 and TRBJ1-5, with 9 bases matching TRBD1. Germline V gene data show CDR1 as SGHAT and CDR2 as FQNNGV. Trimming took 1 base from V and 3 from J; bases not matched to a gene: 4. The CDR3 totals 16 residues. Here the CDR3 DNA reads TGTGCCAGCAGCTTAGCCGGGACAGGGTACAATCAGCCCCAGCATTTT. Protein sequence: CASSLAGTGYNQPQHF. The whole variable domain, filled in from reference TRBV11-2 and TRBJ1-5, reads EAGVAQSPRYKIIEKRQSVAFWCNPISGHATLYWYQQILGQGPKLLIQFQNNGVVDDSQLPKDRFSAERLKGVDSTLKIQPAKLEDSAVYLCASSLAGTGYNQPQHFGDGTRLSIL.

This clone was seen only a few times. The rearrangement links TRBV13 to TRBJ2-2, with 7 bases fitting TRBD1. Germline V lookup: CDR1 PRHDT, CDR2 FYEKMQ (reference sequence). Trimming at V came to 6 bases and at J to 0 bases, leaving 7 bases not matched to a gene. The CDR3 loop spans 16 amino acids. CDR3 residues: CASSSGQHANTGELFF. The CDR3 DNA reads as TGTGCCAGCAGTTCGGGACAGCACGCGAACACCGGGGAGCTGTTTTTT.

V and J are TRBV14 and TRBJ1-2; maybe TRBD1 (6 bases). Trimming removed 3 bases from V and 1 base from J, with 9 bases in between. CDR1 is SGHDN, CDR2 FVKESK, per germline. The CDR3 spans 14 residues. The CDR3 loop reads CASSHRGLNYGYTF. Written as DNA, the CDR3 is TGTGCCAGCAGCCACAGGGGCCTTAACTATGGCTACACCTTC.

J is TRBJ1-2 and V is TRBV6-1; D is perhaps TRBD1 (5 bases). The CDR3 has 14 amino acids. Trimming removed 1 base from V and 6 bases from J, with 12 bases in between. CDR1 is MNHNS, CDR2 SASEGT, per germline. This CDR3 reads CASSEDLGVHGYTF. CDR3 bases: TGTGCCAGCAGTGAAGACCTAGGGGTACATGGCTACACCTTC.

This clone was seen once. The chain carries TRBV5-6 and TRBJ2-1; D is uncertain. CDR1 and CDR2 (germline): SGHDT, YYEEEE. Trimming stripped 0 bases from V and 0 bases from J, with 10 bases between. This CDR3 is 16 amino acids long. CDR3 in DNA: TGTGCCAGCAGCTTGGTTTCTTCGAGCTCCTACAATGAGCAGTTCTTC. Its translation: CASSLVSSSSYNEQFF.

This clone was counted between two and nine times. V is TRBV2 and J is TRBJ2-3; 7 bases are a match to TRBD2. After removal of 5 bases from V and 5 bases from J, the junction contained 7 bases not matched to a gene. The CDR3 has 14 residues. Germline CDR1 is SNHLY and CDR2 is FYNNEI. The DNA of the CDR3 is TGTGCCAGCAGTTCCGGCGGGGGTTTAGATACGCAGTATTTT. This gives the protein CASSSGGGLDTQYF. Filled out from reference TRBV2 and TRBJ2-3, the complete variable domain reads EPEVTQTPSHQVTQMGQEVILRCVPISNHLYFYWYRQILGQKVEFLVSFYNNEISEKSEIFDDQFSVERPDGSNFTLKIRSTKLEDSAMYFCASSSGGGLDTQYFGPGTRLTVL.

This clone was picked up a small number of times. This rearrangement joins TRBV11-2 to TRBJ2-2; D not resolved. Germline lookup yields CDR1 SGHAT and CDR2 FQNNGV. The germline V and J ends were trimmed by 8 bases and 2 bases, with 3 bases remaining between them. This CDR3 comprises 11 residues. This CDR3 is CASYNTGELFF. The CDR3 DNA reads as TGTGCCAGCTACAACACCGGGGAGCTGTTTTTT.

This clone was seen only a few times. The sample holds other DNA sequences that translate to the same CDR3. The chain joins TRBV6-5 to TRBJ2-7; 7 bases agree with TRBD2. Losses at the gene ends were 4 bases for V and 7 bases for J; bases not matched to a gene: 1. Germline CDR1 is MNHEY and CDR2 is SVGAGI. The CDR3 consists of 11 residues. This CDR3 is CASSLGGEQYF. The CDR3 bases are TGTGCCAGCAGTTTGGGGGGGGAGCAGTACTTC.

The rearrangement uses TRBV7-8 and TRBJ1-1; tentative D call: TRBD1 (5 bases). The CDR3 spans 15 residues. V lost 1 base, J lost 2 bases, and 11 bases lay in between. From germline, CDR1 is SGHVS and CDR2 FQNEAQ. CDR3 loop: CASSLGRGVNTEAFF. CDR3 DNA: TGTGCCAGCAGCTTAGGCCGGGGGGTTAACACTGAAGCTTTCTTT.

This clone was counted once. V and J are TRBV6-4 and TRBJ2-1; 8 nucleotides agree with TRBD2. Unmatched junction bases numbered 2, after V lost 0 bases and J lost 4 bases. The CDR3 covers 15 residues. Germline V gene lookup returns CDR1 MRHNA and CDR2 SNTAGT. The DNA for the CDR3 is TGTGCCAGCAGTGACTCGACGGGGGGGTACAATGAGCAGTTCTTC. Residues: CASSDSTGGYNEQFF.

The chain joins TRBV5-6 to TRBJ2-6; 8 bases line up with TRBD1. The V gene end was trimmed by 4 bases and the J gene end by 7 bases; junction bases not matched to a gene: 19. CDR3 length: 19 amino acids. Germline lookup yields CDR1 SGHDT and CDR2 YYEEEE. The CDR3 sequence is CASSTRQGKFIRGANVLTF. The CDR3 DNA sequence: TGTGCCAGCAGCACCCGACAGGGGAAGTTTATCCGGGGAGCCAACGTCCTGACTTTC.

This clone appeared a few times. V is TRBV19 and J is TRBJ1-2; D unclear. The CDR3 runs 13 residues. From germline, CDR1 is LNHDA and CDR2 SQIVND (reference sequence). V lost 5 bases and J lost 4, with 11 bases in between. CDR3 sequence reads: CASSEGNSYGYTF. The CDR3 DNA follows: TGTGCCAGTAGTGAAGGGAATTCCTATGGCTACACCTTC.